Below, 10 T cell receptor beta chains from the same sample are listed, as sequenced in a study of T cell changes during pregnancy in multiple sclerosis. Libraries were prepared by immunoSEQ multiplex PCR; TCRdb keeps only in-frame clonotypes and omits some of them. The sample has 35,000 or so clones, 92% seen once. Sequenced material: CD4+ T cells from peripheral blood mononuclear cells, taken after pregnancy. The receptors were sampled from a female donor with multiple sclerosis, enrolled in a pregnancy study.

The chain joins TRBV5-4 to TRBJ1-1; D perhaps matches TRBD1 (5 bases). The CDR3 contains 15 residues. The germline V gene encodes CDR1 SGHNT and CDR2 YYREEE (reference sequence). V lost 0 bases and J lost 0, with 9 bases in between. The CDR3 nucleotides read TGTGCCAGCAGCTTGGGGTGGGGGGTGAACACTGAAGCTTTCTTT. Translation: CASSLGWGVNTEAFF.

The chain has TRBV4-3 and TRBJ1-2, with a weak D call TRBD1 (5 bases). The CDR3 spans 17 residues. V was cut by 0 bases and J by 4 bases, with 18 bases left in between. Germline CDR1 reads LGHNA; CDR2 reads YSLEER. For the CDR3, the DNA is TGCGCCAGCAGCCAAGATCGTTTTTCTGGGGCCTTCTATGGCTACACCTTC. Its translation: CASSQDRFSGAFYGYTF.

The chain employs TRBV4-2 and TRBJ1-3, with D unclear. This CDR3 contains 16 residues. Trimming removed 1 base from V and 4 bases from J, with 14 bases in between. Per the germline V gene, CDR1 is LGHNA and CDR2 is YNFKEQ. CDR3 nucleotide sequence: TGTGCCAGCAGCCAAGGGGGAGGGTTTTCCGGAAACACCATATATTTT. Translation: CASSQGGGFSGNTIYF.

The chain is built from TRBV4-2 and TRBJ2-1; TRBD1 agrees at 10 bases. CDR1 and CDR2 (germline): LGHNA, YNFKEQ. Unmatched junction bases numbered 4, after V lost 0 bases and J lost 2 bases. This CDR3 comprises 17 residues. The CDR3 spells CASSQEGGTGAYNEQFF. The CDR3, as DNA: TGTGCCAGCAGCCAAGAGGGCGGGACAGGGGCCTACAATGAGCAGTTCTTC.

The rearrangement links TRBV6-6 to TRBJ1-5; D perhaps matches TRBD1 (5 bases). The V end lost 2 bases, the J end lost 7 bases, and 12 bases lay between the germline ends. Germline values: CDR1 MNHNY, CDR2 SVGAGI (reference sequence). The CDR3 covers 14 residues. The CDR3: CASSYNQGGQPQHF. The CDR3 coding sequence is TGTGCCAGCAGTTACAATCAGGGTGGCCAGCCCCAGCATTTT.

The rearrangement uses TRBV15 and TRBJ2-7; TRBD1 is a possible D gene (6 bases). V was shortened by 3 bases and J by 3 bases, with 21 bases between the two germline ends. This CDR3 is built from 17 residues. The V gene's germline CDR1 is LNHNV and CDR2 YYDKDF (reference sequence). The CDR3, as DNA: TGTGCCACCAGCAGGGACCATAACAGGGTTGGGATCTACGAGCAGTACTTC. Translation: CATSRDHNRVGIYEQYF.

The V and J genes are TRBV9 and TRBJ1-1; 9 bases fit TRBD1. Germline assignment: CDR1 SGDLS and CDR2 YYNGEE. The CDR3 is 17 amino acids. The trim removed 3 bases at V and 5 bases at J, leaving 14 bases unmatched. CDR3 region: CASSANQVGQGRTEAFF. CDR3 DNA sequence: TGTGCCAGCAGCGCGAACCAAGTTGGACAGGGGAGAACTGAAGCTTTCTTT.

The V gene is TRBV28, the J gene TRBJ1-4; TRBD1 matches at 8 bases. Trimming took 2 bases from V and 0 from J; bases not matched to a gene: 2. The CDR3 runs to 16 residues. Germline CDR1 reads MDHEN; CDR2 reads SYDVKM. This CDR3 is CASSLQGAATNEKLFF. CDR3 bases: TGTGCCAGCAGTTTACAGGGGGCAGCAACTAATGAAAAACTGTTTTTT.

This chain uses TRBV6-5 with TRBJ2-1, with D maybe TRBD2 (5 bases). There are 13 residues in the CDR3. Trimming left V 4 bases short and J 12 bases short, with 16 bases between. CDR1 is MNHEY, CDR2 SVGAGI, per germline. The CDR3 DNA reads TGTGCCAGCAGTTTCTCCGCCGGGATGGGGCAGTTCTTC. It encodes CASSFSAGMGQFF.

The chain employs TRBV2 and TRBJ2-3, with D possibly matching TRBD2 (6 bases). The CDR3 is 16 amino acids. V was clipped by 6 bases and J by 3 bases, with 19 bases between them. The germline V gene has CDR1 SNHLY and CDR2 FYNNEI. CDR3 sequence reads: CASSSERAVITDTQYF. As DNA, the CDR3 is TGTGCCAGCAGCTCCGAGCGGGCGGTTATAACAGATACGCAGTATTTT.